This TCR beta chain was recorded in a study of blood T cell repertoires in COVID-19. Study details: From T cells, B-cell-depleted T cells, or PBMCs came the material, which was cDNA or gDNA.

Study processing details: Estimation of nucleated cell counts was performed using reference gene primer amplification. Assay used: immunoSEQ multiplex PCR; TCRdb lists only in-frame clones, some missing. Clone size and V and J calls were adopted from that table, with D and trimming inferred from the DNA. The data show about 270,000 clones, 84% seen once. This CDR3 has 16 amino acids. Deletions cut 2 bases from V and 0 bases from J, with 13 bases between. Germline V gene lookup returns CDR1 SGHVS and CDR2 FQNEAQ. This receptor was taken from a human donor in a cohort sampled during active COVID-19. The rearrangement links TRBV7-8 to TRBJ1-1; weak D call: TRBD1 (5 bases). The sample was peripheral blood. CDR3 amino acids: CASSLTEGRLNTEAFF. The CDR3 coding sequence is TGTGCCAGCAGCTTAACGGAGGGGCGCCTGAACACTGAAGCTTTCTTT.